A single sample is the source of the 5 T cell receptor beta chains below, sequenced in a study of T-cell memory formation after mild COVID-19. TCRdb passed the 5' RACE reads through MiXCR, listing each CDR3 protein once. This sample has about 310,000 distinct CDR3 sequences; approximately 19% occur once, and the top ten carry under 25%. Specimen: PBMCs or a T cell subset sorted from them (not recorded which). Receptor source: a man aged 18 to 29 who had mild COVID-19 (a few samples of this study predate the infection). Cell type and time point are not known.

V and J are TRBV30 and TRBJ2-3; TRBD2 agrees at 7 bases. Germline V lookup: CDR1 GTSNPN, CDR2 SVGIG (reference sequence). The length of the CDR3 is 11 residues. The trim removed 1 base at V and 8 bases at J, leaving 0 bases unmatched. DNA of the CDR3: TGTGCCTGGAGTGGGGGGGGTACGCAGTATTTT. This encodes CAWSGGGTQYF.

This chain uses TRBV11-2 with TRBJ2-3, with D perhaps TRBD1 (5 bases). This CDR3 comprises 16 residues. The germline V and J ends were trimmed by 0 bases and 3 bases, with 13 bases remaining between them. Germline V gives CDR1 SGHAT, CDR2 FQNNGV. The CDR3 DNA follows: TGTGCCAGCAGCTTAGACTGGCAGGGAAGGACAGATACGCAGTATTTT. It translates to CASSLDWQGRTDTQYF.

For the CDR3, the DNA is TGCGCCAGCAGCCAAGAGGGGGTGGTGGCAGCTGAAGCTTTCTTT. Amino acids: CASSQEGVVAAEAFF. The chain recombines TRBV4-3 with TRBJ1-1, with D tentatively TRBD1 (5 bases). The CDR3 length is 15 residues. V dropped 0 bases and J dropped 6 bases, with 14 bases sitting between them. The germline CDR1 and CDR2 sequences are LGHNA and YSLEER.

J is TRBJ1-1 and V is TRBV3-1; no firm D call. Between the trimmed V and J ends, which lost 2 bases and 8 bases, there was a span of 12 bases. CDR1 LGHDT and CDR2 YNNKEL come from the germline V gene (reference sequence). This CDR3 has 13 residues. CDR3 residues: CASSQPGLGEAFF. The CDR3 DNA sequence: TGTGCCAGCAGCCAACCGGGATTAGGAGAAGCTTTCTTT.

This clonotype has ten or more counts. J is TRBJ2-1 and V is TRBV18; D unresolved. The germline CDR1 and CDR2 sequences are KGHSH and LQKENI. Trimming cost V 4 bases and J 4 bases, with 11 bases left between them. This CDR3 has 14 residues. CDR3 in amino acids: CASSLDRSYNEQFF. The CDR3 DNA is TGTGCCAGCTCACTGGATCGATCGTACAATGAGCAGTTCTTC.